A selection of T cell receptor beta chains follows, all from one sample in a study of blood T cell repertoires in COVID-19. Some clones are missing from TCRdb's copy, which holds only in-frame ones; the method was immunoSEQ multiplex PCR. This sample has around 340,000 clones; 86% occur once, and the top ten carry about 7.6%. Sequencing was carried out using peripheral blood. The receptors were sampled from a woman in her sixties or seventies with COVID-19, enrolled during active disease. Both conserved end residues are part of each CDR3. The order of the fields is CDR3 length, D gene, V gene, J gene, CDR3 protein. D genes are given only for firm matches.

CDR3 length: 15
D gene: TRBD2
V gene: TRBV4-2
J gene: TRBJ2-3
CDR3 protein: CASSQSGTSGGTQYF

CDR3 length: 15
D gene: TRBD1
V gene: TRBV5-6
J gene: TRBJ1-2
CDR3 protein: CASSLVDREAWGYTF

CDR3 length: 17
D gene: TRBD2
V gene: TRBV5-4
J gene: TRBJ2-1
CDR3 protein: CASSTRKAGLSYNEQFF

CDR3 length: 15
D gene: TRBD1
V gene: TRBV15
J gene: TRBJ1-6
CDR3 protein: CATSREQGGNSPLHF

CDR3 length: 14
D gene: TRBD1
V gene: TRBV5-6
J gene: TRBJ2-7
CDR3 protein: CASSFGQGRVEQYF

CDR3 length: 19
D gene: TRBD1
V gene: TRBV6-1
J gene: TRBJ1-5
CDR3 protein: CASSDLSGTGNPFNQPQHF

CDR3 length: 13
D gene: -
V gene: TRBV2
J gene: TRBJ2-3
CDR3 protein: CASNGGGTDTQYF

CDR3 length: 13
D gene: TRBD1
V gene: TRBV19
J gene: TRBJ1-2
CDR3 protein: CASSMVDRDGYTF

CDR3 length: 15
D gene: -
V gene: TRBV7-3
J gene: TRBJ1-2
CDR3 protein: CASSLNAGDLYGYTF

CDR3 length: 14
D gene: TRBD1
V gene: TRBV7-3
J gene: TRBJ2-3
CDR3 protein: CASTWDSSTDTQYF

CDR3 length: 15
D gene: TRBD1
V gene: TRBV19
J gene: TRBJ1-2
CDR3 protein: CASSVTPGQGTGYTF

CDR3 length: 15
D gene: -
V gene: TRBV5-4
J gene: TRBJ2-2
CDR3 protein: CASSPERRNTGELFF

CDR3 length: 15
D gene: -
V gene: TRBV6-5
J gene: TRBJ2-7
CDR3 protein: CASSPKDSEDYEQYF

CDR3 length: 14
D gene: -
V gene: TRBV6-5
J gene: TRBJ2-3
CDR3 protein: CASSYSGGLDTQYF

CDR3 length: 17
D gene: TRBD2
V gene: TRBV7-8
J gene: TRBJ2-2
CDR3 protein: CASSSTSGGLNTGELFF

CDR3 length: 16
D gene: -
V gene: TRBV7-2
J gene: TRBJ1-1
CDR3 protein: CASSRDNSFLNTEAFF

CDR3 length: 15
D gene: TRBD1
V gene: TRBV6-6
J gene: TRBJ2-1
CDR3 protein: CASSYPDGTGDEQFF

CDR3 length: 11
D gene: -
V gene: TRBV20-1
J gene: TRBJ2-7
CDR3 protein: CSASEYYEQYF

CDR3 length: 14
D gene: -
V gene: TRBV3-1/TRBV3-2
J gene: TRBJ1-2
CDR3 protein: CASSQVNGPCGYTF

CDR3 length: 16
D gene: -
V gene: TRBV10-1
J gene: TRBJ1-1
CDR3 protein: CASSEDVAGVYTEAFF

CDR3 length: 16
D gene: TRBD1
V gene: TRBV7-2
J gene: TRBJ2-7
CDR3 protein: CASSQRMDRALYEQYF

CDR3 length: 13
D gene: -
V gene: TRBV18
J gene: TRBJ1-6
CDR3 protein: CASSNSYNSPLHF

CDR3 length: 13
D gene: TRBD2
V gene: TRBV6-5
J gene: TRBJ2-7
CDR3 protein: CASSSGGGREQYF

CDR3 length: 16
D gene: -
V gene: TRBV18
J gene: TRBJ2-4
CDR3 protein: CASSTGQLIAKNIQYF

CDR3 length: 14
D gene: -
V gene: TRBV5-6
J gene: TRBJ1-1
CDR3 protein: CASSLLGENTEAFF

CDR3 length: 14
D gene: TRBD1
V gene: TRBV9
J gene: TRBJ1-2
CDR3 protein: CASSSLGQFSGYTF

CDR3 length: 15
D gene: TRBD2
V gene: TRBV20-1
J gene: TRBJ2-3
CDR3 protein: CSASGLAGGPDTQYF

CDR3 length: 16
D gene: -
V gene: TRBV3-1/TRBV3-2
J gene: TRBJ2-5
CDR3 protein: CASSQRGGGRGKTQYF

CDR3 length: 18
D gene: -
V gene: TRBV3-1/TRBV3-2
J gene: TRBJ2-1
CDR3 protein: CASSQEISGSPLGDEQFF